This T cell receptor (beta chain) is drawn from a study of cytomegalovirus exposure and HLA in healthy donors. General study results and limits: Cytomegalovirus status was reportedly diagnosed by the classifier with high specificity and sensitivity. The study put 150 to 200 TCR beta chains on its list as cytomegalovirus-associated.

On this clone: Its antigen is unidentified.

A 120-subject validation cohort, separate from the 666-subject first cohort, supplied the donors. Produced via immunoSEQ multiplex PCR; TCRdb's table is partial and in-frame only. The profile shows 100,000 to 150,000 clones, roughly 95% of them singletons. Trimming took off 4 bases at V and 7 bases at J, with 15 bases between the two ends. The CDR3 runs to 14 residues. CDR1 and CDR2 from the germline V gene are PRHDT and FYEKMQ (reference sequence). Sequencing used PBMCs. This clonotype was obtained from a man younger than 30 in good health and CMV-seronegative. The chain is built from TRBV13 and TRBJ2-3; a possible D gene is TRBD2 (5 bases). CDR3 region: CASSSTTRRNTQYF. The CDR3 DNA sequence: TGTGCCAGCAGCTCGACTACCCGCCGCAATACGCAGTATTTT.